Below, one T cell receptor beta chain is given with its context. Its antigen is still unknown. The PCR contained 60 Vbeta and 13 Jbeta primers. Measured with immunoSEQ multiplex PCR; TCRdb has only the in-frame clones, and not every one. The table has about 120,000 clones, about 80% seen once. The germline V gene has CDR1 SQVTM and CDR2 ANQGSEA. V was shortened by 7 bases and J by 5 bases, with 14 bases between the two germline ends. The CDR3 spans 12 residues. The data are from a study of cytomegalovirus exposure and HLA in healthy donors. The overall study: Researchers found that approximately 80% of under 450 genotyped donors fell within the Caucasian-associated ancestry cluster.

Broader study findings: Listed as cytomegalovirus-associated were over 150 TCR beta chains. A missense variant in DCLRE1C was later tied to TCR beta V- and J-gene trimming. Reported findings show TCR beta sequences accurately forecast HLA-A and HLA-B alleles in most subjects.

This chain links TRBV29-1 with TRBJ1-1; TRBD1 might be the D (6 bases). The clonotype was recovered from a woman aged 40 to 50 in good health and CMV-seropositive. The sample taken for sequencing was PBMCs. The CDR3, as DNA: TGCAGCGGAGGGGCAGGGGAAACTGAAGCTTTCTTT. It encodes CSGGAGETEAFF.